These 2 T cell receptor beta chains share one sample of origin, sequenced in a study of blood T cell repertoires in COVID-19. The method was immunoSEQ multiplex PCR; TCRdb's version includes in-frame clones alone and lacks a portion of them. Of 290,000 or so clones in the sample, around 90% were seen once. Sequenced: PBMCs or T cells enriched from blood (not recorded which). The receptors stem from a woman younger than 45 who had recovered from COVID-19.

This clone showed up just once. A read error may account for a junction end that differs from germline. V gene TRBV18 combines with J gene TRBJ2-4; 14 nucleotides align to TRBD2. The CDR3 sequence is 20 residues long. Looked up from germline, CDR1 is KGHSH and CDR2 is LQKENI. CDR3 in amino acids: CTSSPPGLAGVYAAKNIQYF. The CDR3 coding sequence is TGTACCAGCTCCCCACCGGGACTAGCGGGAGTTTATGCAGCCAAAAACATTCAGTACTTC.

This clone was detected only once. This CDR3 reads CAWTRGTGGSPLHF. CDR3 DNA: TGTGCCTGGACCAGGGGGACAGGGGGTTCACCCCTCCACTTT. The rearrangement uses TRBV30 and TRBJ1-6, with 11 bases fitting TRBD1. CDR1 is GTSNPN and CDR2 is SVGIG in the germline V gene (reference sequence). CDR3 length: 14 amino acids. V was clipped by 4 bases and J by 9 bases; unmatched bases: 5.